The following is a TCR beta chain sequence with its context. Clones were read by immunoSEQ multiplex PCR, and TCRdb kept only the in-frame ones, dropping some. The table includes 80,000 to 95,000 clones, around 86% detected once. From germline, CDR1 is SGHTA and CDR2 FQGNSA. V was clipped by 4 bases and J by 4 bases; unmatched bases: 9. The CDR3 runs 15 residues. The sample originates from a study of blood T cell repertoires in COVID-19. The specimen sequenced was peripheral blood. The chain couples TRBV7-2 to TRBJ2-5, with 7 bases lining up with TRBD1. The source of this sequence is a man of 80 years or more with acute or convalescent COVID-19. Written as DNA, the CDR3 is TGTGCCAGCAGCTACCCACAGGGGTTGGGAGAGACCCAGTACTTC. Its translation: CASSYPQGLGETQYF. The full variable domain, its missing parts supplied by reference TRBV7-2 and TRBJ2-5, is GAGVSQSPSNKVTEKGKDVELRCDPISGHTALYWYRQSLGQGLEFLIYFQGNSAPDKSGLPSDRFSAERTGGSVSTLTIQRTQQEDSAVYLCASSYPQGLGETQYFGPGTRLLVL.